What follows are 5 T cell receptor beta chains derived from one specimen sequenced in a study of T cell repertoires in ileal Crohn's disease. The repertoire was sequenced with immunoSEQ multiplex PCR; TCRdb's copy has only in-frame clones and lacks some. The sample contains roughly 15,000 clones, around 76% of which appear only once. Indicated time point: inflamed ileum from the surgical specimen. The sequencing input was ileal tissue. The receptor source for this set is an adult with Crohn's disease.

V and J are TRBV29-1 and TRBJ2-3; D assignment may be TRBD1 or TRBD2 (6 bases each). This CDR3 is built from 18 residues. The V gene lost 3 bases and the J gene lost 2 bases, with 24 bases spanning the gap. The germline CDR1 and CDR2 sequences are SQVTM and ANQGSEA. This CDR3 reads CSVDLKVGGRRPTDTQYF. As DNA, the CDR3 is TGCAGCGTTGACTTAAAGGTGGGGGGCCGACGCCCCACAGATACGCAGTATTTT.

As DNA, the CDR3 is TGTGCCAGCAGCTTCGGGGGAATGGGCACTGAAGCTTTCTTT. This sequence encodes CASSFGGMGTEAFF. The V call is TRBV7-8, the J call TRBJ1-1; D possibly corresponds to TRBD1 (5 bases). V lost 3 bases and J 4 bases, leaving 12 bases between the germline ends. This CDR3 has 14 residues. Germline loops: CDR1 SGHVS, CDR2 FQNEAQ.

V usage is TRBV4-1 and J usage is TRBJ2-7; TRBD2 is a possible D gene (6 bases). CDR3 size: 13 residues. CDR1 is MGHRA and CDR2 is YSYEKL in the germline V gene. Trimming pared 0 bases from V and 4 bases from J, leaving 7 bases between. The CDR3 bases are TGCGCCAGCAGCCAAGAGGGGGGATACGAGCAGTACTTC. It is translated as CASSQEGGYEQYF.

This clone was counted between two and nine times. This chain joins TRBV29-1 and TRBJ2-3; 8 nucleotides match TRBD2. J was trimmed by 2 bases and V by 2 bases; bases with no gene match: 12. Germline V gene data show CDR1 as SQVTM and CDR2 as ANQGSEA. The CDR3 runs to 17 residues. The chain's CDR3 is CSVERDEREKPTDTQYF. The DNA for the CDR3 is TGCAGCGTTGAACGGGATGAGCGGGAGAAACCCACAGATACGCAGTATTTT.

The count of this clone is one. This sequence joins TRBV5-5 and TRBJ2-5; 7 nucleotides match TRBD2. The CDR3 loop spans 15 amino acids. The J segment lost 1 base and the V segment lost 3 bases, leaving 6 bases of the junction unmatched. CDR1 is SGHKS, CDR2 YYEKEE, per germline (reference sequence). The CDR3 spells CASSWDYSGQETQYF. CDR3 bases: TGTGCCAGCAGCTGGGACTACTCAGGCCAAGAGACCCAGTACTTC.